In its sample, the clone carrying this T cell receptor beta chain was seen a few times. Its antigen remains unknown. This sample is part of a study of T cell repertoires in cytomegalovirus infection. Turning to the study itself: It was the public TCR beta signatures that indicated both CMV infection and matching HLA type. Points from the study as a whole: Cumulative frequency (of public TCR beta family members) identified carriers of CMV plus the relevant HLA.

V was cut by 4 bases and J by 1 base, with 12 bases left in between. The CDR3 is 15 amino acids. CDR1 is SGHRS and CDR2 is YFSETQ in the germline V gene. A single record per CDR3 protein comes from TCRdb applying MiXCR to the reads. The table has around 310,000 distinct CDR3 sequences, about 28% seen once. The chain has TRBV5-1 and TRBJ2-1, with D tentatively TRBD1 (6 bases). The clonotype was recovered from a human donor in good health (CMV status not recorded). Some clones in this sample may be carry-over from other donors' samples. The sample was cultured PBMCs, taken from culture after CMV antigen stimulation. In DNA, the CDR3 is TGCGCCAGCAGCAACGGACAGACGTCCTACAATGAGCAGTTCTTC. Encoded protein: CASSNGQTSYNEQFF.